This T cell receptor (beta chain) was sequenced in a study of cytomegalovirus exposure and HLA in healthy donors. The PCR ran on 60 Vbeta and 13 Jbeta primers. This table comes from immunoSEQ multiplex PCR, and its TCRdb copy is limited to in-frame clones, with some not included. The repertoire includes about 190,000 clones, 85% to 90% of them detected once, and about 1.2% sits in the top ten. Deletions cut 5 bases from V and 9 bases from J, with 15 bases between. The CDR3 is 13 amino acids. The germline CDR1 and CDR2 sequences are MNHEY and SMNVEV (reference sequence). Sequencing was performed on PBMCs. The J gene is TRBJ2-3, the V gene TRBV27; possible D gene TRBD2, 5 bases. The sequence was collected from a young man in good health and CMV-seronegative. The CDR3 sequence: CASSPYRPGTQYF. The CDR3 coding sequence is TGTGCCAGCAGTCCCTACCGACCGGGGACGCAGTATTTT.